The T cell receptor (beta chain) described here comes from a study of PD-L1 blockade in urothelial cancer. From germline, CDR1 is SGHRS and CDR2 YFSETQ. The CDR3 runs to 14 residues. V lost 0 bases and J lost 2, with 9 bases in between. Data came from immunoSEQ multiplex PCR; TCRdb stores just in-frame clones and leaves some out. Of around 100,000 clones in the sample, around 93% were seen once. Noted time point: peripheral blood 6 weeks after treatment start. This chain connects TRBV5-1 to TRBJ2-7; weak D call: TRBD1 (6 bases). The starting material was PBMCs, obtained around atezolizumab (anti-PD-L1) treatment. The receptor's source is a man aged 55-75 years with urothelial cancer. CDR3 in DNA: TGCGCCAGCAGCTTGGGGAGACAGGCCTACGAGCAGTACTTC. It is translated as CASSLGRQAYEQYF. Using reference TRBV5-1 and TRBJ2-7 for the parts outside the CDR3, the full variable domain is KAGVTQTPRYLIKTRGQQVTLSCSPISGHRSVSWYQQTPGQGLQFLFEYFSETQRNKGNFPGRFSGRQFSNSRSEMNVSTLELGDSALYLCASSLGRQAYEQYFGPGTRLTVT.